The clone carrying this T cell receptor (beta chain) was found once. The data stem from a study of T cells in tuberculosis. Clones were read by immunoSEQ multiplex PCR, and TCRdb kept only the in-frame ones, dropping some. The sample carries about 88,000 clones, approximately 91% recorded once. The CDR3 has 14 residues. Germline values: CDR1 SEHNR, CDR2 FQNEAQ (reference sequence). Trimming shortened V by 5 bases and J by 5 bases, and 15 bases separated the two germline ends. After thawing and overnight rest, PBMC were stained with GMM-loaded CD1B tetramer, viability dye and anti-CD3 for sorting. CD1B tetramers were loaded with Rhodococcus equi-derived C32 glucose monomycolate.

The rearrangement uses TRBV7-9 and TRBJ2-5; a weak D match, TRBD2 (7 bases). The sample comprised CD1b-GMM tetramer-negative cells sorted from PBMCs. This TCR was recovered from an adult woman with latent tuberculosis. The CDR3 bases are TGTGCCAGCAGCCCCTTGGGGGGGCGGGAGACCCAGTACTTC. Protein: CASSPLGGRETQYF. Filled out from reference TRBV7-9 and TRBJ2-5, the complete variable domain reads DTGVSQNPRHKITKRGQNVTFRCDPISEHNRLYWYRQTLGQGPEFLTYFQNEAQLEKSRLLSDRFSAERPKGSFSTLEIQRTEQGDSAMYLCASSPLGGRETQYFGPGTRLLVL.